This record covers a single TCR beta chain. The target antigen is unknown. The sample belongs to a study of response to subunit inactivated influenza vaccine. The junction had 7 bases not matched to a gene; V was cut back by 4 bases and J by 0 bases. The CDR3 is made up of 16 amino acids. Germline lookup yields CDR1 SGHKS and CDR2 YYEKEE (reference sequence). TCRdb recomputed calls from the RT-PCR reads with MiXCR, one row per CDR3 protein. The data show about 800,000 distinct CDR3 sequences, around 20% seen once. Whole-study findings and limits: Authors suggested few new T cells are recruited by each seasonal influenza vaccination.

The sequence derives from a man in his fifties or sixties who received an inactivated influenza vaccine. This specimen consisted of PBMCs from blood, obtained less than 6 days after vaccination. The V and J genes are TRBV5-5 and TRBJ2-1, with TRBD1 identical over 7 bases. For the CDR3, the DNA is TGTGCCAGCAGCGGGCTAGGGGGCGACTCCTACAATGAGCAGTTCTTC. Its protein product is CASSGLGGDSYNEQFF.